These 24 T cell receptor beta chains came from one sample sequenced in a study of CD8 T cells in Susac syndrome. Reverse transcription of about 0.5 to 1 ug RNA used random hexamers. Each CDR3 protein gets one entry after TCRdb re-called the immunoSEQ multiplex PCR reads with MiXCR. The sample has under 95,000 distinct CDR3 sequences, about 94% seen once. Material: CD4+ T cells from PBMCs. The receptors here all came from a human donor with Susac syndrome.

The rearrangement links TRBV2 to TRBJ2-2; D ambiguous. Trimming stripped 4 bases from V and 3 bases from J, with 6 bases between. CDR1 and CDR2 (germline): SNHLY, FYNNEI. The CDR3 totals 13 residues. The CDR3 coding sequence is TGTGCCAGCAGTGGGGAAGACACCGGGGAGCTGTTTTTT. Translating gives CASSGEDTGELFF. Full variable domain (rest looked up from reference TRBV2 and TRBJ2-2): EPEVTQTPSHQVTQMGQEVILRCVPISNHLYFYWYRQILGQKVEFLVSFYNNEISEKSEIFDDQFSVERPDGSNFTLKIRSTKLEDSAMYFCASSGEDTGELFFGEGSRLTVL.

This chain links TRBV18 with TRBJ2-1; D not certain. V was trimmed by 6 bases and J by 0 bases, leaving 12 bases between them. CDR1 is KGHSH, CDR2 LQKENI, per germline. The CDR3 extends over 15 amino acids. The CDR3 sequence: CASSPDQSSYNEQFF. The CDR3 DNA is TGTGCCAGCTCCCCAGATCAGAGCTCCTACAATGAGCAGTTCTTC.

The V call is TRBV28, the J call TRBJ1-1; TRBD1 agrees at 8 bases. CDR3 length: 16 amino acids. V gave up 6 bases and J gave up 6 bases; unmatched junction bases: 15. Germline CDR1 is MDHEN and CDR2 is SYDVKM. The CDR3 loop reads CASRGTGHLVVAEAFF. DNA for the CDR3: TGTGCCAGCAGAGGGACAGGCCACTTAGTCGTCGCTGAAGCTTTCTTT.

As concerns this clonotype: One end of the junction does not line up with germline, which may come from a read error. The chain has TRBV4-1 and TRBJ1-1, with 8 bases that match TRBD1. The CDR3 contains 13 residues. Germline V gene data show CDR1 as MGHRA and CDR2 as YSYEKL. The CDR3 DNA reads TGTGCCAGCAGTCGCACAGGGGGCACTGAAGCTTTCTTT. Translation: CASSRTGGTEAFF.

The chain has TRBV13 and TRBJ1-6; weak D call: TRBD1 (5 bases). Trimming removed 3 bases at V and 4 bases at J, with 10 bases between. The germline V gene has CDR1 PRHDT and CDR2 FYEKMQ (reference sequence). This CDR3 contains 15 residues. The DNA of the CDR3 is TGTGCCAGCAGCTTTAGGGACGATTATAATTCACCCCTCCACTTT. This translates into CASSFRDDYNSPLHF.

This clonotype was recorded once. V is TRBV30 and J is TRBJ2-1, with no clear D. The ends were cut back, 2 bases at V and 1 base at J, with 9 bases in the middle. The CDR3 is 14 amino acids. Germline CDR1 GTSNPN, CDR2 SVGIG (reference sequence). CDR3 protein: CAWSRLASYNEQFF. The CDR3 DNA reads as TGTGCCTGGAGTCGGCTGGCGTCCTACAATGAGCAGTTCTTC.

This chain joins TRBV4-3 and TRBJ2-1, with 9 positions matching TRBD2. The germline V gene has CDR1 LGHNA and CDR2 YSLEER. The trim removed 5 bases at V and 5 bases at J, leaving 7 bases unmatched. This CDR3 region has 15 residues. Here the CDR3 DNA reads TGCGCCAGCAGCTCTCGACTAGCGGCTGACAATGAGCAGTTCTTC. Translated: CASSSRLAADNEQFF.

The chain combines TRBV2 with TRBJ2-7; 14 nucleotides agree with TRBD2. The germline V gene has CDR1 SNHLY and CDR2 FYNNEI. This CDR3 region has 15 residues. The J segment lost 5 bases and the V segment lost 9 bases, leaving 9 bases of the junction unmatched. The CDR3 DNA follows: TGTGCCAGTATCGAAGTGGGACTAGCGGGGGACGAGCAGTACTTC. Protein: CASIEVGLAGDEQYF.

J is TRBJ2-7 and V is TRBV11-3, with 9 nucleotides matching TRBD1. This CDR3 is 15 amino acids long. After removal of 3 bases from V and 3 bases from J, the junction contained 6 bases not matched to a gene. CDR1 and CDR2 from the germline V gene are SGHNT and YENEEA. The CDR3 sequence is CASSFTGTGSYEQYF. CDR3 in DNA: TGTGCCAGCAGCTTTACCGGGACAGGGAGCTACGAGCAGTACTTC.

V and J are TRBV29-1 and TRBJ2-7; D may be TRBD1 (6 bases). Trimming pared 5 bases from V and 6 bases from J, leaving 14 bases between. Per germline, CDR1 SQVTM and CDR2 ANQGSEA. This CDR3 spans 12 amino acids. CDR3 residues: CSVQGLRREQYF. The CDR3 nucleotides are TGCAGCGTTCAGGGGTTGAGGCGCGAGCAGTACTTC.

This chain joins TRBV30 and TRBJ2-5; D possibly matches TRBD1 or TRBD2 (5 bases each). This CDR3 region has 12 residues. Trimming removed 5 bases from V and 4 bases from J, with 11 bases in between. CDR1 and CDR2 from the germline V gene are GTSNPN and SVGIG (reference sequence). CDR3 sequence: CAWDGGGETQYF. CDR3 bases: TGTGCCTGGGACGGTGGGGGAGAGACCCAGTACTTC.

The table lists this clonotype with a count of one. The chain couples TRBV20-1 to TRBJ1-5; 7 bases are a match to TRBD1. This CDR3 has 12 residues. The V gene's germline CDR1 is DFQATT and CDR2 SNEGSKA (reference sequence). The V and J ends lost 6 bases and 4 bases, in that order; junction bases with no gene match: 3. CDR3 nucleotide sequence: TGCAGTGCCGCACAGGGGAATCAGCCCCAGCATTTT. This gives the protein CSAAQGNQPQHF.

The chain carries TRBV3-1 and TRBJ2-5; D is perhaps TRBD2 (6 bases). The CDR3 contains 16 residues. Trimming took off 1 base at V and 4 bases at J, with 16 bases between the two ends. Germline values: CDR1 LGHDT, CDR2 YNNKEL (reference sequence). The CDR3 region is CASSQGPLSAGETQYF. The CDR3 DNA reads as TGTGCCAGCAGCCAAGGACCCCTATCAGCGGGAGAGACCCAGTACTTC.

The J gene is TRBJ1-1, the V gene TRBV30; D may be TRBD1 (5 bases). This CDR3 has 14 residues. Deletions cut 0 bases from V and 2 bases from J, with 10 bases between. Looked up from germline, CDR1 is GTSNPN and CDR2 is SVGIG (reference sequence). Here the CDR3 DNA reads TGTGCCTGGAGTGTTGGCAGGGTTAACACTGAAGCTTTCTTT. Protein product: CAWSVGRVNTEAFF.

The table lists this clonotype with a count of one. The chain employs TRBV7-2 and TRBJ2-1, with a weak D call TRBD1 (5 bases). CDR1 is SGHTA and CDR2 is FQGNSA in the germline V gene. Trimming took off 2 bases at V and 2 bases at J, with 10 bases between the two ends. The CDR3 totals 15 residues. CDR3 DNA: TGTGCCAGCAGCTTAAGTGGGGCCGCCTACAATGAGCAGTTCTTC. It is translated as CASSLSGAAYNEQFF.

The CDR3 region has the DNA TGTGCCAGCAGCCAAGAAACAGTAGCTGGAAACACCATATATTTT. Translating it yields CASSQETVAGNTIYF. The chain employs TRBV14 and TRBJ1-3; D is uncertain. Germline CDR1 and CDR2: SGHDN and FVKESK. Trimming shortened V by 0 bases and J by 2 bases, and 8 bases separated the two germline ends. The CDR3 loop spans 15 amino acids.

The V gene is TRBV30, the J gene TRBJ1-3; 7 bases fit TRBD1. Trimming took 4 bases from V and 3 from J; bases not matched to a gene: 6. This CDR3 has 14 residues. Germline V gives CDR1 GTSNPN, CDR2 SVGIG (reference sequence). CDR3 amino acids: CAWTPGTVGNTIYF. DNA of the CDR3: TGTGCCTGGACGCCCGGGACAGTTGGAAACACCATATATTTT. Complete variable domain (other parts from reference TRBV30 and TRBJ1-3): SQTIHQWPATLVQPVGSPLSLECTVEGTSNPNLYWYRQAAGRGLQLLFYSVGIGQISSEVPQNLSASRPQDRQFILSSKKLLLSDSGFYLCAWTPGTVGNTIYFGEGSWLTVV.

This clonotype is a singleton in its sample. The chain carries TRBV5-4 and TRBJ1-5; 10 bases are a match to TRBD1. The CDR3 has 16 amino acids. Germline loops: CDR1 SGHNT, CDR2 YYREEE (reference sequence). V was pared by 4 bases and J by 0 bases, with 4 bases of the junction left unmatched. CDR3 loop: CASSNRDRGSNQPQHF. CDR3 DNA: TGTGCCAGCAGCAACCGGGACAGGGGTAGCAATCAGCCCCAGCATTTT.

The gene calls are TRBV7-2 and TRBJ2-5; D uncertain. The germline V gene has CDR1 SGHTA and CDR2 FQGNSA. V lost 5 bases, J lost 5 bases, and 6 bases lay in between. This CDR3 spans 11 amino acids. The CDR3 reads CASSALETQYF. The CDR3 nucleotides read TGTGCCAGCAGCGCGCTGGAGACCCAGTACTTC. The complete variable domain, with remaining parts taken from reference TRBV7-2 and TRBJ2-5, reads GAGVSQSPSNKVTEKGKDVELRCDPISGHTALYWYRQSLGQGLEFLIYFQGNSAPDKSGLPSDRFSAERTGGSVSTLTIQRTQQEDSAVYLCASSALETQYFGPGTRLLVL.

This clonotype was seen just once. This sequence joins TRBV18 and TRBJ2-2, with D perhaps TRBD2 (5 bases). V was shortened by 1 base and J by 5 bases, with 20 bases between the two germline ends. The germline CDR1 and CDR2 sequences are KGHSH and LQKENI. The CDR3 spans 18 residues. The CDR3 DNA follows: TGTGCCAGCTCACCACTAAGCCTGTCGGAGGTGGGGACCGGGGAGCTGTTTTTT. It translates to CASSPLSLSEVGTGELFF.

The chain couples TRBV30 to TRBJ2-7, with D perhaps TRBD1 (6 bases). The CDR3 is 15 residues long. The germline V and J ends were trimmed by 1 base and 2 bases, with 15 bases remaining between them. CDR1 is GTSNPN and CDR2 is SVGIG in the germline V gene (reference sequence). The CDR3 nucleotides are TGTGCCTGGAGTGACCGGCAGGGGTACCCCTACGAGCAGTACTTC. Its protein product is CAWSDRQGYPYEQYF.

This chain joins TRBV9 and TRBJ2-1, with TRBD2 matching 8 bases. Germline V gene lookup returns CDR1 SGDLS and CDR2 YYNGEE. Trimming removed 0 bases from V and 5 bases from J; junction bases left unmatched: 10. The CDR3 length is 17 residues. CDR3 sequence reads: CASSVDGGAGFNNEQFF. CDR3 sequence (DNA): TGTGCCAGCAGCGTAGACGGGGGGGCAGGATTTAACAATGAGCAGTTCTTC.

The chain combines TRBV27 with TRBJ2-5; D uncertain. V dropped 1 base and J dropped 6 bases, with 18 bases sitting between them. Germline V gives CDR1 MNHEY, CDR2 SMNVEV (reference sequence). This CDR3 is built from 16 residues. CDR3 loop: CASSLLGSPLGQTQYF. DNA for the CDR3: TGTGCCAGCAGTTTATTGGGTAGTCCCCTCGGCCAGACCCAGTACTTC.

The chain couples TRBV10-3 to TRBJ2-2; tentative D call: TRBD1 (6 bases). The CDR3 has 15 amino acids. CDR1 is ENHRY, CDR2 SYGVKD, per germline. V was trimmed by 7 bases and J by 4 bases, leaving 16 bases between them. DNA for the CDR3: TGTGCCATCACCTTCGGCAGGGGTTCCACCGGGGAGCTGTTTTTT. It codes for CAITFGRGSTGELFF.